The 27 T cell receptor beta chains below all came from one sample that was sequenced in a study of beta chain features in type 1 diabetes. The sequenced template was cDNA made from the entire isolated RNA. Measured with immunoSEQ multiplex PCR; TCRdb has only the in-frame clones, and not every one. The sample contains 250,000 to 350,000 clones, more than 9.5% of which appear only once. Sequencing was done on a sample of naive CD4+ T cells from blood. The receptor set was obtained from a woman aged 30 to 39 in good health.

This clone showed up just a few times. The chain couples TRBV9 to TRBJ1-2; 9 nucleotides agree with TRBD1. CDR1 and CDR2 (germline): SGDLS, YYNGEE. Losses at the gene ends were 5 bases for V and 4 bases for J; bases not matched to a gene: 6. The CDR3 consists of 14 residues. The CDR3 is CASRGDRAGYGYTF. The CDR3 nucleotides are TGTGCCAGCAGAGGGGACAGGGCCGGCTATGGCTACACCTTC.

The genes are TRBV6-1 and TRBJ2-5; D is possibly TRBD1 (6 bases). From germline, CDR1 is MNHNS and CDR2 SASEGT. V dropped 7 bases and J dropped 4 bases, with 13 bases sitting between them. This CDR3 spans 13 amino acids. The CDR3 DNA reads as TGTGCCAGCAAGCGACAGGCCGGAGAGACCCAGTACTTC. It encodes CASKRQAGETQYF.

This clone has a handful of counts. This chain uses TRBV6-6 with TRBJ2-3; 9 nucleotides match TRBD1. From germline, CDR1 is MNHNY and CDR2 SVGAGI (reference sequence). This CDR3 is 16 amino acids long. V was pared by 3 bases and J by 3 bases, with 7 bases of the junction left unmatched. The CDR3 loop reads CASSYPGQGITDTQYF. For the CDR3, the DNA is TGTGCCAGCAGTTATCCGGGACAGGGTATTACAGATACGCAGTATTTT.

This rearrangement joins TRBV7-3 to TRBJ2-1, with TRBD2 matching over 7 bases. The CDR3 spans 16 residues. Germline lookup yields CDR1 SGHTA and CDR2 FQGTGA. J lost 5 bases, V lost 0 bases, and 7 bases had no gene match. DNA of the CDR3: TGTGCCAGCAGCTTAACCCCCCTAGCGGACAACAATGAGCAGTTCTTC. Protein product: CASSLTPLADNNEQFF.

There are a few counts of this clone. The chain joins TRBV19 to TRBJ2-2, with a tentative D call TRBD2 (5 bases). Germline V CDR1 and CDR2: LNHDA, SQIVND (reference sequence). The CDR3 sequence is 14 residues long. Trimming took 10 bases from V and 5 from J, leaving 17 bases between them. CDR3 loop: CATEARRDTGELFF. CDR3 sequence (DNA): TGTGCCACCGAGGCCCGACGGGATACCGGGGAGCTGTTTTTT.

V usage is TRBV7-3 and J usage is TRBJ2-2, with TRBD2 matching 14 bases. The CDR3 runs to 16 residues. CDR1 is SGHTA and CDR2 is FQGTGA in the germline V gene. Unmatched junction bases numbered 6, after V lost 7 bases and J lost 5 bases. CDR3: CASTLGLAGGTGELFF. The CDR3 DNA reads TGTGCCAGCACTCTAGGACTAGCGGGAGGAACCGGGGAGCTGTTTTTT.

The rearrangement joins TRBV7-2 to TRBJ2-7; TRBD2 might be the D (6 bases). Germline V gene sequence: CDR1 SGHTA, CDR2 FQGNSA. This CDR3 has 14 amino acids. The germline V and J ends were trimmed by 5 bases and 3 bases, with 14 bases remaining between them. CDR3 region: CASSLRDWDYEQYF. The CDR3 DNA sequence: TGTGCCAGCAGCCTCCGGGACTGGGACTACGAGCAGTACTTC. Drawing the rest from reference TRBV7-2 and TRBJ2-7, the complete variable domain is GAGVSQSPSNKVTEKGKDVELRCDPISGHTALYWYRQSLGQGLEFLIYFQGNSAPDKSGLPSDRFSAERTGGSVSTLTIQRTQQEDSAVYLCASSLRDWDYEQYFGPGTRLTVT.

V and J are TRBV11-2 and TRBJ2-5, with 10 positions matching TRBD2. Germline CDR1 SGHAT, CDR2 FQNNGV. The junction had 8 bases not matched to a gene; V was cut back by 5 bases and J by 2 bases. This CDR3 has 16 residues. CDR3 region: CASSVGTSVFQETQYF. DNA for the CDR3: TGTGCCAGCAGCGTAGGGACTAGCGTTTTTCAAGAGACCCAGTACTTC.

This clone has just a few counts. The DNA of the CDR3 is TGTGCCACCAGCAGAGATACAACGGGAGTAAGAAGTCAGTACTTC. This encodes CATSRDTTGVRSQYF. The J gene is TRBJ2-4, the V gene TRBV15, with D maybe TRBD2 (6 bases). Looked up from germline, CDR1 is LNHNV and CDR2 is YYDKDF (reference sequence). Trimming shortened V by 0 bases and J by 12 bases, and 18 bases separated the two germline ends. The CDR3 is made up of 15 amino acids.

This clone has more than one count but fewer than ten. V gene TRBV28 combines with J gene TRBJ2-2; tentative D call: TRBD1 (6 bases). CDR1 MDHEN and CDR2 SYDVKM come from the germline V gene. The CDR3 is made up of 16 amino acids. V was cut by 1 base and J by 5 bases, with 14 bases left in between. The CDR3 DNA sequence: TGTGCCAGCAGTTTATACCAGGGGATAGGGACCGGGGAGCTGTTTTTT. Translation: CASSLYQGIGTGELFF. The whole variable domain, filled in from reference TRBV28 and TRBJ2-2, reads DVKVTQSSRYLVKRTGEKVFLECVQDMDHENMFWYRQDPGLGLRLIYFSYDVKMKEKGDIPEGYSVSREKKERFSLILESASTNQTSMYLCASSLYQGIGTGELFFGEGSRLTVL.

V is TRBV19 and J is TRBJ2-5, with 7 bases fitting TRBD2. Germline assignment: CDR1 LNHDA and CDR2 SQIVND (reference sequence). This CDR3 comprises 14 residues. J was trimmed by 1 base and V by 6 bases; bases with no gene match: 5. The CDR3 protein is CASSPAGPQETQYF. The DNA of the CDR3 is TGTGCCAGTAGCCCAGCGGGGCCCCAAGAGACCCAGTACTTC.

The chain employs TRBV7-9 and TRBJ2-7; the match to TRBD1 covers 7 bases. Germline V gene sequence: CDR1 SEHNR, CDR2 FQNEAQ (reference sequence). The CDR3 consists of 16 residues. J lost 0 bases, V lost 8 bases, and 13 bases had no gene match. As DNA, the CDR3 is TGTGCCAGCGCTCTTGGGGACAGCATTTTCTCCTACGAGCAGTACTTC. Translated: CASALGDSIFSYEQYF.

This clone was seen a handful of times. The J gene is TRBJ2-1, the V gene TRBV2, with 7 bases lining up with TRBD2. This CDR3 is 15 amino acids long. Germline-derived CDR1 and CDR2 are SNHLY and FYNNEI. Losses at the gene ends were 7 bases for V and 5 bases for J; bases not matched to a gene: 11. CDR3 coding DNA: TGTGCCAGCACGGGGAGGGAGAGTCGAAACAATGAGCAGTTCTTC. Protein product: CASTGRESRNNEQFF.

This clone occurred a few times. The rearrangement links TRBV25-1 to TRBJ2-3; 9 bases align to TRBD2. Germline CDR1 and CDR2: MGHDK and SYGVNS. Germline trimming cut 4 bases from V and 6 bases from J; bases unmatched to any gene: 5. The CDR3 is made up of 14 amino acids. The CDR3 DNA reads as TGTGCCAGCAGTGCAGCGGGAGGATCCGATACGCAGTATTTT. This codes for CASSAAGGSDTQYF.

This clone was seen only a few times. The CDR3 DNA reads as TGTGCCAGCAGCCAATCCGGGACAGGGGTCCGTAATGAGCAGTTCTTC. It is translated as CASSQSGTGVRNEQFF. The chain couples TRBV14 to TRBJ2-1; 10 positions agree with TRBD1. After removal of 2 bases from V and 7 bases from J, the junction contained 8 bases not matched to a gene. Per the germline V gene, CDR1 is SGHDN and CDR2 is FVKESK. There are 16 residues in the CDR3.

The chain recombines TRBV19 with TRBJ1-5; the match to TRBD1 covers 10 bases. Per the germline V gene, CDR1 is LNHDA and CDR2 is SQIVND (reference sequence). J gave up 1 base and V 2 bases, and 2 bases lay outside the gene matches. This CDR3 spans 16 amino acids. CDR3 DNA: TGTGCCAGTAGTATATGGACAGGGGGGAGCAATCAGCCCCAGCATTTT. This codes for CASSIWTGGSNQPQHF.

This rearrangement joins TRBV5-1 to TRBJ1-2; 7 bases match TRBD1. Unmatched junction bases numbered 3, after V lost 0 bases and J lost 4 bases. The CDR3 sequence is 14 residues long. Germline V gene lookup returns CDR1 SGHRS and CDR2 YFSETQ. The CDR3 bases are TGCGCCAGCAGCTTGGGCAGGGGGACCTATGGCTACACCTTC. It encodes CASSLGRGTYGYTF.

This clone was picked up a small number of times. The chain carries TRBV6-6 and TRBJ1-2; possible D gene TRBD1, 6 bases. The length of the CDR3 is 14 residues. The V gene's germline CDR1 is MNHNY and CDR2 SVGAGI (reference sequence). The ends were cut back, 7 bases at V and 2 bases at J, with 14 bases in the middle. The DNA of the CDR3 is TGTGCCAGCAATACAGGGACCTTCAACTATGGCTACACCTTC. Protein product: CASNTGTFNYGYTF.

This clone has a handful of counts. The sample contains more than one DNA sequence encoding this CDR3. The chain has TRBV5-4 and TRBJ2-3; 12 bases are a match to TRBD2. V shed 4 bases, J shed 3 bases, and the junction held 6 bases outside the gene matches. This CDR3 region has 16 residues. The germline gives CDR1 SGHNT, CDR2 YYREEE (reference sequence). CDR3 bases: TGTGCCAGCAGCCTCGGGCTAGCGGGAGGGACAGATACGCAGTATTTT. It translates to CASSLGLAGGTDTQYF.

The rearrangement joins TRBV7-2 to TRBJ2-1; 9 positions match TRBD2. The length of the CDR3 is 14 residues. Germline V gene data show CDR1 as SGHTA and CDR2 as FQGNSA. The trim removed 5 bases at V and 3 bases at J, leaving 2 bases unmatched. DNA for the CDR3: TGTGCCAGCAGCCCGACTAGCGGCTACAATGAGCAGTTCTTC. Translating gives CASSPTSGYNEQFF.

This clone was seen more than once but under ten times. CDR3 region: CASSLVVPTEDQPQHF. Written as DNA, the CDR3 is TGTGCCAGCAGTTTGGTTGTACCCACGGAGGACCAGCCCCAGCATTTT. The chain combines TRBV28 with TRBJ1-5, with unresolved D. V was trimmed by 3 bases and J by 7 bases, leaving 19 bases between them. Germline V gene data show CDR1 as MDHEN and CDR2 as SYDVKM. The CDR3 spans 16 residues.

This clone was detected a few times. CDR3 loop: CSVEAETGGGTDTQYF. The CDR3 coding sequence is TGCAGCGTTGAAGCCGAGACAGGGGGGGGGACAGATACGCAGTATTTT. The rearrangement joins TRBV29-1 to TRBJ2-3, with TRBD1 identical over 9 bases. Germline V CDR1 and CDR2: SQVTM, ANQGSEA. This CDR3 is built from 16 residues. Trimming removed 1 base from V and 3 bases from J; junction bases left unmatched: 8.

This clone was recorded a few times. V is TRBV9 and J is TRBJ1-1; perhaps TRBD1 as D (5 bases). This CDR3 has 13 amino acids. V was pared by 2 bases and J by 5 bases, with 10 bases between. Germline CDR1 is SGDLS and CDR2 is YYNGEE. The CDR3 sequence: CASSVAGQTEAFF. The CDR3 DNA reads TGTGCCAGCAGCGTCGCAGGGCAAACTGAAGCTTTCTTT.

This chain joins TRBV19 and TRBJ2-5; the match to TRBD2 covers 7 bases. The CDR3 consists of 13 residues. J was trimmed by 2 bases and V by 6 bases; bases with no gene match: 3. Germline CDR1 LNHDA, CDR2 SQIVND (reference sequence). CDR3: CASSQAGQETQYF. DNA of the CDR3: TGTGCCAGTAGCCAAGCGGGACAAGAGACCCAGTACTTC.

This clone was seen a few times. The chain combines TRBV10-3 with TRBJ2-3; perhaps TRBD1 as D (7 bases). The V and J ends lost 5 bases and 5 bases respectively, with 8 bases between them. The CDR3 sequence is 12 residues long. Germline loops: CDR1 ENHRY, CDR2 SYGVKD. The CDR3 sequence is CAISQGGDTQYF. The CDR3 DNA reads as TGTGCCATCAGTCAGGGGGGAGATACGCAGTATTTT.

The chain links TRBV5-6 to TRBJ2-1; TRBD2 matches 9 bases. The CDR3 is 15 amino acids. Germline-derived CDR1 and CDR2 are SGHDT and YYEEEE. After removal of 4 bases from V and 8 bases from J, the junction contained 10 bases not matched to a gene. This CDR3 is CASSGGTSSFHEQFF. CDR3 nucleotide sequence: TGTGCCAGCAGCGGCGGGACTAGCTCCTTCCATGAGCAGTTCTTC.

The chain carries TRBV11-1 and TRBJ2-1; tentatively, D is TRBD2 (6 bases). This CDR3 comprises 15 residues. Germline CDR1 SGHAT, CDR2 FQDESV (reference sequence). V was pared by 0 bases and J by 1 base, with 7 bases between. The CDR3 DNA reads as TGTGCCAGCAGCTTAGCGGGAGGATCCTACAATGAGCAGTTCTTC. It specifies CASSLAGGSYNEQFF. Combining the CDR3 with reference TRBV11-1 and TRBJ2-1 gives the whole variable domain EAEVAQSPRYKITEKSQAVAFWCDPISGHATLYWYRQILGQGPELLVQFQDESVVDDSQLPKDRFSAERLKGVDSTLKIQPAELGDSAMYLCASSLAGGSYNEQFFGPGTRLTVL.